These 25 T cell receptor beta chains share one sample of origin, sequenced in a study of T cell responses to AZD1222 COVID-19 vaccine. Clones were read by immunoSEQ multiplex PCR, and TCRdb kept only the in-frame ones, dropping some. This repertoire shows hundreds of thousands of clones, 90% to 95% found once; its top ten account for approximately 1%. The starting material was peripheral blood, obtained on day 0 of MenACWY control vaccination. Receptors originate from an adult in good health.

This clone was counted a few times. The chain joins TRBV4-3 to TRBJ2-7, with TRBD1 matching over 7 bases. The CDR3 runs to 15 residues. V was clipped by 0 bases and J by 1 base; unmatched bases: 3. The germline gives CDR1 LGHNA, CDR2 YSLEER. CDR3 region: CASSQDRGQSYEQYF. The CDR3, as DNA: TGCGCCAGCAGCCAAGATAGGGGGCAGTCCTACGAGCAGTACTTC.

The chain carries TRBV18 and TRBJ1-3; D not resolved. The CDR3 covers 15 residues. Germline V gene lookup returns CDR1 KGHSH and CDR2 LQKENI. Trimming took off 5 bases at V and 0 bases at J, with 11 bases between the two ends. The DNA for the CDR3 is TGTGCCAGCTCATCCAACATACTCTCTGGAAACACCATATATTTT. Translated: CASSSNILSGNTIYF.

V is TRBV5-1 and J is TRBJ2-2; D ambiguous. Trimming removed 0 bases at V and 7 bases at J, with 13 bases between. CDR1 is SGHRS, CDR2 YFSETQ, per germline. The CDR3 runs to 15 residues. The CDR3 loop reads CASSLEMARHGELFF. The DNA of the CDR3 is TGCGCCAGCAGCTTGGAGATGGCGCGACACGGGGAGCTGTTTTTT.

The table lists this clone with a few counts. This chain uses TRBV7-8 with TRBJ1-4; TRBD1 agrees at 10 bases. Trimming at V came to 5 bases and at J to 7 bases, leaving 10 bases not matched to a gene. Germline V lookup: CDR1 SGHVS, CDR2 FQNEAQ. The CDR3 runs 16 residues. CDR3 in amino acids: CASSQTPGQGREKLFF. CDR3 DNA: TGTGCCAGCAGCCAAACCCCGGGACAGGGGCGTGAAAAACTGTTTTTT.

This chain connects TRBV7-2 to TRBJ1-1; D remains unclear. The V and J ends lost 6 bases and 0 bases respectively, with 11 bases between them. Germline values: CDR1 SGHTA, CDR2 FQGNSA. The CDR3 has 14 amino acids. The CDR3 reads CASSPMGLNTEAFF. The CDR3 coding sequence is TGTGCCAGCAGTCCAATGGGGTTGAACACTGAAGCTTTCTTT.

The rearrangement links TRBV15 to TRBJ1-2, with D unclear. This CDR3 spans 13 amino acids. CDR1 and CDR2 (germline): LNHNV, YYDKDF (reference sequence). Between the trimmed V and J ends, which lost 0 bases and 4 bases, there was a span of 6 bases. This CDR3 is CATSREGPYGYTF. The DNA of the CDR3 is TGTGCCACCAGCAGAGAGGGTCCCTATGGCTACACCTTC.

V usage is TRBV4-2 and J usage is TRBJ1-1; D not resolved. Germline lookup yields CDR1 LGHNA and CDR2 YNFKEQ. Trimming pared 2 bases from V and 1 base from J, leaving 11 bases between. The CDR3 is made up of 15 amino acids. CDR3 sequence reads: CASSQTIGRNTEAFF. The CDR3 DNA reads TGTGCCAGCAGCCAAACTATTGGACGGAACACTGAAGCTTTCTTT.

The chain combines TRBV7-2 with TRBJ1-4; D unclear. The germline CDR1 and CDR2 sequences are SGHTA and FQGNSA. This CDR3 spans 13 amino acids. V lost 3 bases and J 7 bases, leaving 9 bases between the germline ends. The CDR3 DNA is TGTGCCAGCAGCTTTCGATTGGGTGAAAAACTGTTTTTT. It codes for CASSFRLGEKLFF. Full variable domain (missing parts from reference TRBV7-2 and TRBJ1-4): GAGVSQSPSNKVTEKGKDVELRCDPISGHTALYWYRQSLGQGLEFLIYFQGNSAPDKSGLPSDRFSAERTGGSVSTLTIQRTQQEDSAVYLCASSFRLGEKLFFGSGTQLSVL.

The chain couples TRBV7-2 to TRBJ2-7; 7 nucleotides match TRBD2. From germline, CDR1 is SGHTA and CDR2 FQGNSA. Trimming at V came to 0 bases and at J to 1 base, leaving 12 bases not matched to a gene. This CDR3 is built from 18 residues. DNA for the CDR3: TGTGCCAGCAGCTTAGCCCCCTCCTGGGGGGGGTATTCCTACGAGCAGTACTTC. Its translation: CASSLAPSWGGYSYEQYF.

The J gene is TRBJ1-3, the V gene TRBV19; D is possibly TRBD1 (6 bases). Trimming took 4 bases from V and 0 from J, leaving 10 bases between them. CDR3 size: 15 residues. Germline V lookup: CDR1 LNHDA, CDR2 SQIVND (reference sequence). CDR3 sequence (DNA): TGTGCCAGTAGTACCGACAGGTACTCTGGAAACACCATATATTTT. Its translation: CASSTDRYSGNTIYF.

On this clone: Other DNA sequences in this sample translate to the same CDR3. J is TRBJ1-5 and V is TRBV12-3 or TRBV12-4; D is possibly TRBD1 (5 bases). Trimming removed 6 bases from V and 2 bases from J, with 8 bases in between. This CDR3 comprises 13 residues. The CDR3 is CASRGTGNQPQHF. The CDR3 region has the DNA TGTGCCAGCAGGGGGACTGGCAATCAGCCCCAGCATTTT.

The genes are TRBV6-5 and TRBJ1-6; no firm D call. The V and J ends lost 0 bases and 7 bases respectively, with 10 bases between them. The CDR3 length is 15 residues. The germline CDR1 and CDR2 sequences are MNHEY and SVGAGI. The CDR3 coding sequence is TGTGCCAGCAGTTACTCGAAAGCGCCGAATTCACCCCTCCACTTT. This sequence encodes CASSYSKAPNSPLHF.

This sequence joins TRBV19 and TRBJ1-5, with 8 bases identical to TRBD1. Trimming at V came to 6 bases and at J to 3 bases, leaving 4 bases not matched to a gene. Per the germline V gene, CDR1 is LNHDA and CDR2 is SQIVND (reference sequence). CDR3 length equals 14 residues. The CDR3 protein is CASSKTGVNQPQHF. As DNA, the CDR3 is TGTGCCAGTAGCAAGACAGGGGTCAATCAGCCCCAGCATTTT. Complete variable domain (other parts from reference TRBV19 and TRBJ1-5): DGGITQSPKYLFRKEGQNVTLSCEQNLNHDAMYWYRQDPGQGLRLIYYSQIVNDFQKGDIAEGYSVSREKKESFPLTVTSAQKNPTAFYLCASSKTGVNQPQHFGDGTRLSIL.

The V call is TRBV3-1 (or the pseudogene TRBV3-2), the J call TRBJ1-2; D is ambiguous. From germline, CDR1 is LGHDT and CDR2 YNNKEL (reference sequence). V dropped 5 bases and J dropped 1 base, with 17 bases sitting between them. The CDR3 spans 16 residues. This CDR3 is CASSDGPRRGNYGYTF. CDR3 sequence (DNA): TGTGCCAGCAGCGACGGGCCGAGGCGGGGTAACTATGGCTACACCTTC.

The chain employs TRBV7-9 and TRBJ1-1; 12 bases are a match to TRBD1. V lost 5 bases and J lost 0; bases outside the gene matches: 4. The germline CDR1 and CDR2 sequences are SEHNR and FQNEAQ (reference sequence). The CDR3 has 16 amino acids. The CDR3 DNA reads as TGTGCCAGCAGCAGGGGGACAGGGGGCGTGAACACTGAAGCTTTCTTT. It is translated as CASSRGTGGVNTEAFF.

This chain uses TRBV5-1 with TRBJ1-1, with a possible D match to TRBD1 (5 bases). CDR1 SGHRS and CDR2 YFSETQ come from the germline V gene. Trimming removed 7 bases at V and 3 bases at J, with 16 bases between. The CDR3 extends over 14 amino acids. Written as DNA, the CDR3 is TGCGCCAGCTCCAAATTGGGGGGGGACACTGAAGCTTTCTTT. Translated: CASSKLGGDTEAFF.

The J gene is TRBJ1-3, the V gene TRBV3-1 (or the pseudogene TRBV3-2); D may be TRBD1 (6 bases). Germline V gene sequence: CDR1 LGHDT, CDR2 YNNKEL (reference sequence). The CDR3 extends over 16 amino acids. Trimming removed 4 bases at V and 3 bases at J, with 16 bases between. As DNA, the CDR3 is TGTGCCAGCAGCCTCTGGTCCCAGGGGAATGGAAACACCATATATTTT. It codes for CASSLWSQGNGNTIYF.

V gene TRBV19 combines with J gene TRBJ2-5; 9 nucleotides match TRBD1. This CDR3 region has 15 residues. Germline V gene data show CDR1 as LNHDA and CDR2 as SQIVND (reference sequence). V lost 1 base to trimming and J lost 3 bases; unmatched junction nucleotides: 3. The CDR3 spells CASSIVGTGKETQYF. The CDR3 DNA reads TGTGCCAGTAGTATAGTTGGGACAGGGAAAGAGACCCAGTACTTC.

This clone has just one count. J is TRBJ1-1 and V is TRBV7-2; D unresolved. This CDR3 has 13 residues. V shed 1 base and J shed 11 bases, with 14 bases lying between them. The germline V gene has CDR1 SGHTA and CDR2 FQGNSA. The CDR3 nucleotides read TGTGCCAGCAGCTTAGAGGGCAGACAAACGGCTTTCTTT. Translation gives CASSLEGRQTAFF. Together with reference TRBV7-2 and TRBJ1-1, the CDR3 gives the full variable domain: GAGVSQSPSNKVTEKGKDVELRCDPISGHTALYWYRQSLGQGLEFLIYFQGNSAPDKSGLPSDRFSAERTGGSVSTLTIQRTQQEDSAVYLCASSLEGRQTAFFGQGTRLTVV.

This rearrangement joins TRBV5-5 to TRBJ1-4, with D hard to call. Trimming cost V 0 bases and J 4 bases, with 7 bases left between them. This CDR3 is built from 14 residues. Germline V gene data show CDR1 as SGHKS and CDR2 as YYEKEE (reference sequence). The CDR3 coding sequence is TGTGCCAGCAGCTTGGGACGGCTTAATGAAAAACTGTTTTTT. Protein product: CASSLGRLNEKLFF.

The chain carries TRBV3-1 (or the pseudogene TRBV3-2) and TRBJ2-1, with D possibly matching TRBD1 (6 bases). The V gene's germline CDR1 is LGHDT and CDR2 YNNKEL (reference sequence). V was clipped by 2 bases and J by 5 bases, with 10 bases between them. The CDR3 sequence is 14 residues long. CDR3 coding DNA: TGTGCCAGCAGCCAAAACGCAGGGGACAATGAGCAGTTCTTC. This translates into CASSQNAGDNEQFF.

This clone was seen only once. The chain joins TRBV27 to TRBJ2-7, with 8 bases aligning to TRBD1. Germline-derived CDR1 and CDR2 are MNHEY and SMNVEV (reference sequence). The CDR3 has 15 residues. V lost 8 bases to trimming and J lost 4 bases; unmatched junction nucleotides: 13. The CDR3 is CASLAWTGRAYEQYF. CDR3 DNA: TGTGCCAGCCTTGCATGGACAGGGCGGGCATACGAGCAGTACTTC.

This clone came up once. The J gene is TRBJ2-7, the V gene TRBV7-9, with unresolved D. Germline CDR1 and CDR2: SEHNR and FQNEAQ (reference sequence). The length of the CDR3 is 11 residues. V was cut by 5 bases and J by 3 bases, with 5 bases left in between. CDR3 coding DNA: TGTGCCAGCAGCCACGACTACGAGCAGTACTTC. Translation: CASSHDYEQYF. The whole variable domain, filled in from reference TRBV7-9 and TRBJ2-7, reads DTGVSQNPRHKITKRGQNVTFRCDPISEHNRLYWYRQTLGQGPEFLTYFQNEAQLEKSRLLSDRFSAERPKGSFSTLEIQRTEQGDSAMYLCASSHDYEQYFGPGTRLTVT.

The V and J genes are TRBV19 and TRBJ2-1, with D possibly TRBD1 on 6 matching bases. Germline-derived CDR1 and CDR2 are LNHDA and SQIVND (reference sequence). Trimming left V 9 bases short and J 4 bases short, with 10 bases between. The length of the CDR3 is 12 residues. DNA of the CDR3: TGTGCCAGCTCACAGGGTTACAATGAGCAGTTCTTC. Encoded protein: CASSQGYNEQFF.

V usage is TRBV20-1 and J usage is TRBJ2-3; D unresolved. This CDR3 has 11 residues. The V gene lost 5 bases and the J gene lost 8 bases, with 11 bases spanning the gap. Germline CDR1 DFQATT, CDR2 SNEGSKA (reference sequence). CDR3 coding DNA: TGCAGTGCTGAGAAGGGCTTTACGCAGTATTTT. Translating gives CSAEKGFTQYF.